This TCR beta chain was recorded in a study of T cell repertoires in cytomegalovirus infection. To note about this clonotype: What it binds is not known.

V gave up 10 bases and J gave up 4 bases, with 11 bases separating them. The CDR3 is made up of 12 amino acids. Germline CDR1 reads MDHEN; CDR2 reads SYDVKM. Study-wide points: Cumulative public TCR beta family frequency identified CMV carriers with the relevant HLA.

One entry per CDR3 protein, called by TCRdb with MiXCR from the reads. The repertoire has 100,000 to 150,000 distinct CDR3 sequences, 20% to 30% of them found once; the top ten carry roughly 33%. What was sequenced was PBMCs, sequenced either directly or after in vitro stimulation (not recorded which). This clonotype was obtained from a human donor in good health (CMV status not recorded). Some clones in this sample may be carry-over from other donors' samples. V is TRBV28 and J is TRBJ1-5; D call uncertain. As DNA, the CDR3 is TGTGCCACCGGGAAGGTAAATCAGCCCCAGCATTTT. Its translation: CATGKVNQPQHF.